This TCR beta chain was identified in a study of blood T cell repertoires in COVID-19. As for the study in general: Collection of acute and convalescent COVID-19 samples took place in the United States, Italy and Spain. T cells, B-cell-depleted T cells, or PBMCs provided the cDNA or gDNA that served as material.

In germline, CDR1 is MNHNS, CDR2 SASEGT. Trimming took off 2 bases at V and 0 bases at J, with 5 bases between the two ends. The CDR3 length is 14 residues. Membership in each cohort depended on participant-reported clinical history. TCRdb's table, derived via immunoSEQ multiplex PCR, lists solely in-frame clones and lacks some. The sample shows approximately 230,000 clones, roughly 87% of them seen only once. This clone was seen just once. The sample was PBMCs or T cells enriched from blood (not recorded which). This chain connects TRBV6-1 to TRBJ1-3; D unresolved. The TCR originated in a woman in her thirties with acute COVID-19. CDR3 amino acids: CASSELGSGNTIYF. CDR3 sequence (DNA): TGTGCCAGCAGTGAACTCGGCTCTGGAAACACCATATATTTT.